The source of this T cell receptor beta chain is a study of cytomegalovirus exposure and HLA in healthy donors. Regarding the study as a whole: Several of the most significant clusters appeared linked to common viral pathogens, based on a later analysis.

Of note for this clone: Its target is not known.

Between the trimmed V and J ends, which lost 1 base and 4 bases, there was a span of 11 bases. Germline CDR1 and CDR2: SGHNT and YYREEE (reference sequence). This CDR3 has 14 amino acids. A multiplex PCR was run with 60 Vbeta primers and 13 Jbeta primers. The method was immunoSEQ multiplex PCR; TCRdb's version includes in-frame clones alone and lacks a portion of them. The table shows 60,000 to 80,000 clones, with 62% occurring only once. The TCR was taken from a man aged 25-40 years in good health and CMV-seronegative. This chain connects TRBV5-4 to TRBJ1-2, with D perhaps matching TRBD1 (6 bases). The sequenced sample was PBMCs. The DNA for the CDR3 is TGTGCCAGCAGCTTGTCAGGGGCAGGCTATGGCTACACCTTC. The encoded protein is CASSLSGAGYGYTF.